This T cell receptor (beta chain) was captured in a study of blood T cell repertoires in COVID-19. Study details: Sites in the United States, Italy and Spain provided acute and convalescent COVID-19 samples.

V was clipped by 6 bases and J by 3 bases, with 17 bases between them. Germline-derived CDR1 and CDR2 are MNHEY and SVGAGI. This CDR3 spans 15 amino acids. Seattle participants joined during active infection and were tracked over time. Per the original methods: Counts of nucleated cells, estimated from reference gene primer amplification, were obtained. Clones were sequenced by immunoSEQ multiplex PCR, and TCRdb holds only the in-frame ones, with some missing. V and J calls plus clone size are reproduced from that table; the DNA served to infer D and trimming. The data contain nearly 70,000 clones, roughly 90% of them singletons.

This chain links TRBV6-5 with TRBJ1-1, with D possibly matching TRBD1 (5 bases). The receptor was isolated from a man in his forties with COVID-19, enrolled during active disease. Material: peripheral blood. The CDR3 sequence: CASRAGPTWDTEAFF. CDR3 bases: TGTGCCAGCAGGGCGGGACCGACGTGGGACACTGAAGCTTTCTTT.